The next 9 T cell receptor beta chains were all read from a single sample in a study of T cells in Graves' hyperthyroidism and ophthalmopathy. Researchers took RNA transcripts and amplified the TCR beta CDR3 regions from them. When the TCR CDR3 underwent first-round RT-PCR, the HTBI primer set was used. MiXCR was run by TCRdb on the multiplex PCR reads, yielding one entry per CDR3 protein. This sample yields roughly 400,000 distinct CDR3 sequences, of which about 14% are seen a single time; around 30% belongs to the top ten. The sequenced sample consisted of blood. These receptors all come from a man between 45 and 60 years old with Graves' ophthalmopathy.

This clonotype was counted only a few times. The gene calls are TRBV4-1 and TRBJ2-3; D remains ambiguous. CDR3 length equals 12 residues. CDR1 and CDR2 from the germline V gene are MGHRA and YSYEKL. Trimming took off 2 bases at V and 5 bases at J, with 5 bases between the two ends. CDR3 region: CASSQRKDTQYF. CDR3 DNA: TGCGCCAGCAGCCAAAGAAAAGATACGCAGTATTTT.

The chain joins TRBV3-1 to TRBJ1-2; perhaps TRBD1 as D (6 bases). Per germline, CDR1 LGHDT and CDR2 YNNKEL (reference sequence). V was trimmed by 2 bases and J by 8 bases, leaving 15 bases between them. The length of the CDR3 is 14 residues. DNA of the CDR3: TGTGCCAGCAGCCAAAGAGCGGGGGCGGGCGGCTACACCTTC. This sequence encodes CASSQRAGAGGYTF.

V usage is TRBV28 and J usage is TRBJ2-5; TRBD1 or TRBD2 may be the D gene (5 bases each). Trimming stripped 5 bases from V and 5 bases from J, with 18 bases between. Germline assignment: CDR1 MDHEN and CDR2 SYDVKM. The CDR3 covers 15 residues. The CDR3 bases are TGTGCCAGCAGTCTAGCAGGGTCTGTGGGGGAGACCCAGTACTTC. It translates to CASSLAGSVGETQYF.

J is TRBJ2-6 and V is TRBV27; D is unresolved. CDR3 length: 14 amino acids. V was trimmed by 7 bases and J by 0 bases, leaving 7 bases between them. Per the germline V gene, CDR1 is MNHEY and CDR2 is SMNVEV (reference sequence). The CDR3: CASTQPSGANVLTF. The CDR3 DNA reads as TGTGCCAGCACCCAGCCCTCTGGGGCCAACGTCCTGACTTTC.

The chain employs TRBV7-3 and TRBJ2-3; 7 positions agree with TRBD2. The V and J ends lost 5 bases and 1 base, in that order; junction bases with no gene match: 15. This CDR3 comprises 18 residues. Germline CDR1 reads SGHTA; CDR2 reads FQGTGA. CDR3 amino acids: CASSLIGPRGSRTDTQYF. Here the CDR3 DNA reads TGTGCCAGCAGCCTCATAGGCCCCCGCGGGAGCCGCACAGATACGCAGTATTTT.

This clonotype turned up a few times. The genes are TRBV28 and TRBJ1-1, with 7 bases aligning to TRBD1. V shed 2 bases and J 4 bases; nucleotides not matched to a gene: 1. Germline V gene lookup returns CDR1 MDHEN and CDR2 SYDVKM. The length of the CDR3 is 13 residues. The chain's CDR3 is CASSLQGVTEAFF. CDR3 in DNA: TGTGCCAGCAGTTTACAGGGGGTCACTGAAGCTTTCTTT.

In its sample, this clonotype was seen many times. This CDR3 is CAWSSRGSYNSPLHF. The CDR3 DNA reads as TGTGCCTGGAGTTCGCGGGGATCCTATAATTCACCCCTCCACTTT. The chain combines TRBV30 with TRBJ1-6, with no clear D. Trimming took 2 bases from V and 1 from J, leaving 9 bases between them. The CDR3 contains 15 residues. Germline-derived CDR1 and CDR2 are GTSNPN and SVGIG (reference sequence). The whole variable domain, filled in from reference TRBV30 and TRBJ1-6, reads SQTIHQWPATLVQPVGSPLSLECTVEGTSNPNLYWYRQAAGRGLQLLFYSVGIGQISSEVPQNLSASRPQDRQFILSSKKLLLSDSGFYLCAWSSRGSYNSPLHFGNGTRLTVT.

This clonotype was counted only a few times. The CDR3 loop is CASSYRTGKNYGYTF. CDR3 nucleotide sequence: TGTGCCAGCAGTTACCGGACAGGGAAGAACTATGGCTACACCTTC. This chain joins TRBV6-5 and TRBJ1-2, with TRBD1 matching over 8 bases. V dropped 2 bases and J dropped 2; count of bases not matched to a gene: 4. The CDR3 covers 15 residues. CDR1 is MNHEY, CDR2 SVGAGI, per germline.

CDR3 in DNA: TGTGCCAGCAGCCACAGGGACGTGCCCAACAATGAGCAGTTCTTC. It yields the protein CASSHRDVPNNEQFF. The genes are TRBV5-5 and TRBJ2-1, with D tentatively TRBD1 (6 bases). Trimming pared 4 bases from V and 5 bases from J, leaving 16 bases between. This CDR3 comprises 15 residues. Germline lookup yields CDR1 SGHKS and CDR2 YYEKEE (reference sequence).